The 21 T cell receptor beta chains given below trace back to one sample, sequenced in a study of T cell responses to AZD1222 COVID-19 vaccine. Sequencing was performed with immunoSEQ multiplex PCR; in TCRdb, only in-frame clones are kept and a portion is missing. Here the sample spans 90,000 to 150,000 clones, around 87% being singletons. The source material was peripheral blood, sampled 28 days after the second AZD1222 dose. Receptor source: an adult who received the AZD1222 COVID-19 vaccine.

The chain employs TRBV11-2 and TRBJ2-5; D is unclear. CDR3 length: 12 amino acids. Looked up from germline, CDR1 is SGHAT and CDR2 is FQNNGV. V was trimmed by 5 bases and J by 4 bases, leaving 8 bases between them. The CDR3 protein is CASSRRVETQYF. Here the CDR3 DNA reads TGTGCCAGCAGCCGTCGGGTAGAGACCCAGTACTTC.

The chain links TRBV6-4 to TRBJ2-1; D gene uncertain. Germline values: CDR1 MRHNA, CDR2 SNTAGT. The CDR3 is 14 amino acids. V shed 8 bases and J shed 6 bases, with 17 bases lying between them. CDR3 region: CASGNGPLFNEQFF. The CDR3 coding sequence is TGTGCCAGCGGAAACGGGCCCCTATTCAATGAGCAGTTCTTC.

V is TRBV30 and J is TRBJ1-1; possible D gene TRBD1, 6 bases. The CDR3 runs to 15 residues. Germline V gene data show CDR1 as GTSNPN and CDR2 as SVGIG (reference sequence). The V and J ends lost 3 bases and 3 bases respectively, with 17 bases between them. The CDR3 DNA sequence: TGTGCCTGGAGGAGGGGGGCAGGGCTGGACACTGAAGCTTTCTTT. Translated, it gives CAWRRGAGLDTEAFF. The whole variable domain, filled in from reference TRBV30 and TRBJ1-1, reads SQTIHQWPATLVQPVGSPLSLECTVEGTSNPNLYWYRQAAGRGLQLLFYSVGIGQISSEVPQNLSASRPQDRQFILSSKKLLLSDSGFYLCAWRRGAGLDTEAFFGQGTRLTVV.

The DNA for the CDR3 is TGTGCCAGCAGCGTGTCTAGCGGCTCCTACAATGAGCAGTTCTTC. It codes for CASSVSSGSYNEQFF. This chain connects TRBV7-6 to TRBJ2-1; 7 bases align to TRBD2. Germline CDR1 and CDR2: SGHVS and FNYEAQ. J was trimmed by 0 bases and V by 5 bases; bases with no gene match: 4. The CDR3 covers 15 residues.

The chain uses TRBV19 and TRBJ1-1; TRBD1 might be the D (5 bases). This CDR3 comprises 13 residues. Per the germline V gene, CDR1 is LNHDA and CDR2 is SQIVND (reference sequence). V was pared by 3 bases and J by 4 bases, with 9 bases between. This CDR3 is CASSMGGATEAFF. The DNA for the CDR3 is TGTGCCAGTAGTATGGGGGGAGCCACTGAAGCTTTCTTT.

The J gene is TRBJ1-2, the V gene TRBV9; the D is unclear. The CDR3 is made up of 15 amino acids. V lost 0 bases, J lost 2 bases, and 11 bases lay in between. From germline, CDR1 is SGDLS and CDR2 YYNGEE. The CDR3 reads CASSVARGGNYGYTF. DNA for the CDR3: TGTGCCAGCAGCGTAGCTCGGGGAGGAAACTATGGCTACACCTTC.

V and J are TRBV7-9 and TRBJ2-7, with a possible D match to TRBD1 (6 bases). The CDR3 sequence is 12 residues long. CDR1 and CDR2 (germline): SEHNR, FQNEAQ (reference sequence). The V end lost 3 bases, the J end lost 7 bases, and 10 bases lay between the germline ends. The CDR3 sequence is CASSFQGWEQYF. Here the CDR3 DNA reads TGTGCCAGCAGCTTTCAGGGGTGGGAGCAGTACTTC. Together with reference TRBV7-9 and TRBJ2-7, the CDR3 gives the full variable domain: DTGVSQNPRHKITKRGQNVTFRCDPISEHNRLYWYRQTLGQGPEFLTYFQNEAQLEKSRLLSDRFSAERPKGSFSTLEIQRTEQGDSAMYLCASSFQGWEQYFGPGTRLTVT.

This chain connects TRBV6-1 to TRBJ2-7; no clear D gene. Trimming left V 1 base short and J 4 bases short, with 5 bases between. Looked up from germline, CDR1 is MNHNS and CDR2 is SASEGT. This CDR3 region has 12 residues. The CDR3 DNA reads TGTGCCAGCAGTGAAGTCCGGTACGAGCAGTACTTC. Residues: CASSEVRYEQYF.

This clone was counted a single time. J is TRBJ1-2 and V is TRBV10-1; D unresolved. The CDR3 sequence is 13 residues long. Germline V CDR1 and CDR2: WNHNN, SYGVQD (reference sequence). V shed 4 bases and J shed 0 bases, with 6 bases lying between them. CDR3 sequence reads: CASSANSNYGYTF. The DNA of the CDR3 is TGCGCCAGCAGTGCAAATTCTAACTATGGCTACACCTTC.

The chain links TRBV5-6 to TRBJ2-7, with D unclear. Germline V gene lookup returns CDR1 SGHDT and CDR2 YYEEEE. The V end lost 4 bases, the J end lost 2 bases, and 13 bases lay between the germline ends. This CDR3 comprises 14 residues. The CDR3 sequence is CASSLSGPTYEQYF. For the CDR3, the DNA is TGTGCCAGCAGCCTGTCCGGGCCTACCTACGAGCAGTACTTC. Using reference TRBV5-6 and TRBJ2-7 for the parts outside the CDR3, the full variable domain is DAGVTQSPTHLIKTRGQQVTLRCSPKSGHDTVSWYQQALGQGPQFIFQYYEEEERQRGNFPDRFSGHQFPNYSSELNVNALLLGDSALYLCASSLSGPTYEQYFGPGTRLTVT.

CDR3 amino acids: CASSAGVFGNTIYF. The CDR3 coding sequence is TGTGCCAGCAGTGCCGGGGTCTTCGGAAACACCATATATTTT. The chain has TRBV2 and TRBJ1-3; no clear D gene. This CDR3 is 14 amino acids long. The germline V and J ends were trimmed by 4 bases and 4 bases, with 11 bases remaining between them. CDR1 and CDR2 from the germline V gene are SNHLY and FYNNEI.

The V gene is TRBV6-1, the J gene TRBJ1-5, with TRBD1 identical over 8 bases. J lost 15 bases, V lost 1 base, and 11 bases had no gene match. The CDR3 is made up of 14 amino acids. The germline CDR1 and CDR2 sequences are MNHNS and SASEGT. Here the CDR3 reads CASSEGGQAPARHF. The CDR3 DNA sequence: TGTGCCAGCAGTGAAGGGGGACAGGCCCCTGCTAGGCATTTT.

The chain combines TRBV19 with TRBJ1-5, with 8 positions matching TRBD1. V gave up 7 bases and J gave up 0 bases; unmatched junction bases: 5. Germline V gene sequence: CDR1 LNHDA, CDR2 SQIVND (reference sequence). The CDR3 loop spans 15 amino acids. The CDR3 region is CASIGQGYSNQPQHF. CDR3 nucleotide sequence: TGTGCCAGTATCGGACAGGGATATAGCAATCAGCCCCAGCATTTT.

V and J are TRBV5-1 and TRBJ2-7; D could derive from TRBD1 or TRBD2 (6 bases each). The CDR3 sequence is 13 residues long. Germline CDR1 reads SGHRS; CDR2 reads YFSETQ. V gave up 4 bases and J gave up 5 bases, with 13 bases separating them. CDR3 nucleotides: TGCGCCAGCAGCGGCGGGACACCTCACGAGCAGTACTTC. Its translation is CASSGGTPHEQYF.

The chain has TRBV6-1 and TRBJ1-2, with D perhaps matching TRBD1 (5 bases). The V and J ends lost 0 bases and 1 base respectively, with 6 bases between them. This CDR3 has 14 amino acids. Germline CDR1 reads MNHNS; CDR2 reads SASEGT. CDR3 in amino acids: CASSEAQGNYGYTF. DNA of the CDR3: TGTGCCAGCAGTGAAGCGCAGGGTAACTATGGCTACACCTTC.

This rearrangement joins TRBV20-1 to TRBJ1-4; D may be TRBD1 (5 bases). The germline CDR1 and CDR2 sequences are DFQATT and SNEGSKA (reference sequence). The V gene lost 3 bases and the J gene lost 0 bases, with 14 bases spanning the gap. The CDR3 extends over 16 amino acids. In DNA form, the CDR3 reads TGCAGTGCTAGTTTGGGGGGGAGGGCAACTAATGAAAAACTGTTTTTT. The encoded protein is CSASLGGRATNEKLFF.

The chain couples TRBV3-1 (or the pseudogene TRBV3-2) to TRBJ1-2; D possibly corresponds to TRBD1 (5 bases). Germline loops: CDR1 LGHDT, CDR2 YNNKEL (reference sequence). The CDR3 is 14 amino acids. With 1 base removed from V and 8 bases from J, the gap between germline ends came to 14 bases. CDR3 residues: CASSQVGRGEGYTF. The CDR3 region has the DNA TGTGCCAGCAGCCAAGTAGGCAGAGGGGAAGGCTACACCTTC.

This clone was detected only once. The V gene is TRBV3-1 (or the pseudogene TRBV3-2), the J gene TRBJ2-3, with TRBD2 matching 7 bases. Trimming removed 6 bases from V and 2 bases from J; junction bases left unmatched: 5. In germline, CDR1 is LGHDT, CDR2 YNNKEL (reference sequence). There are 14 residues in the CDR3. The CDR3 spells CASSLGGDTDTQYF. CDR3 coding DNA: TGTGCCAGCAGTCTTGGGGGGGACACAGATACGCAGTATTTT.

The rearrangement links TRBV6-4 to TRBJ1-6; D gene unclear. Trimming pared 2 bases from V and 3 bases from J, leaving 2 bases between. Germline assignment: CDR1 MRHNA and CDR2 SNTAGT. This CDR3 comprises 13 residues. CDR3 sequence: CASSDNYNSPLHF. CDR3 nucleotides: TGTGCCAGCAGTGACAACTATAATTCACCCCTCCACTTT.

The rearrangement links TRBV2 to TRBJ1-5; 7 bases are shared with TRBD1. The CDR3 spans 15 residues. The ends lost 5 bases at V and 2 bases at J; junction bases unmatched: 6. The germline V gene has CDR1 SNHLY and CDR2 FYNNEI. As DNA, the CDR3 is TGTGCCAGCAGTACCGGGACAGCGGGCAATCAGCCCCAGCATTTT. Translating gives CASSTGTAGNQPQHF.

The rearrangement uses TRBV6-2 or TRBV6-3 and TRBJ1-1; D uncertain. Germline CDR1 and CDR2: MNHEY and SVGEGT. V was clipped by 3 bases and J by 1 base, with 12 bases between them. This CDR3 has 15 residues. For the CDR3, the DNA is TGTGCCAGCAGTTATTACCCGGGTGGGAACACTGAAGCTTTCTTT. Protein sequence: CASSYYPGGNTEAFF.